Sequencing of this TCR beta chain was carried out in a study of response to subunit inactivated influenza vaccine. CDR3 length: 16 residues. V was clipped by 4 bases and J by 0 bases, with 13 bases between them. Germline loops: CDR1 LNHNV, CDR2 YYDKDF (reference sequence). Study results and caveats: The authors suggested that every seasonal influenza vaccination recruits few new T cells.

Each CDR3 protein gets one entry after TCRdb re-called the RT-PCR reads with MiXCR. The table lists 500,000 to 600,000 distinct CDR3 sequences, 16% of them singletons. The table lists this clonotype with a few counts. What it binds is unknown. The chain employs TRBV15 and TRBJ2-1; D possibly corresponds to TRBD2 (6 bases). This clonotype was obtained from a man aged 50 to 75 who received an inactivated influenza vaccine. The sample in question was CD4+ T cells sorted from PBMCs, obtained around 2 years after vaccination. The CDR3 coding sequence is TGTGCCACCAGCAAGCTAGCGACGAGCTCCTACAATGAGCAGTTCTTC. Protein sequence: CATSKLATSSYNEQFF.